Listed here is a single TCR beta chain. What it binds is not known. Because the CDR3's place on the DNA is in doubt, the DNA is left out and the CDR3 is given as listed by TCRdb. With termini counted, the CDR3 has 16 amino acids. Germline V gives CDR1 MNHEY, CDR2 SVGAGI. The sample is drawn from a study of cytomegalovirus exposure and HLA in healthy donors. Assay used: immunoSEQ multiplex PCR; TCRdb lists only in-frame clones, some missing. The sample consists of approximately 140,000 clones, more than 75% of them appearing once. These donors were members of the approximately 110-subject validation cohort, a group separate from the approximately 670-subject first cohort. Study-level results: Usually a TCR sequence was rare, but some public TCRs were found in many donors. Cytomegalovirus status was reportedly diagnosed by the classifier with high sensitivity and specificity.

The sequencing sample was made of PBMCs. This chain connects TRBV6-5 to TRBJ1-1; the D segment call TRBD1 is taken from the table without a DNA check. The TCR sequence derives from a man between 18 and 35 years old in good health and CMV-seropositive. The CDR3 reads CASSSSTGGGNTEAFF.